The text below deals with one TCR beta chain. The antigen is unknown. TCRdb re-derived calls from the RT-PCR reads in MiXCR, one entry per CDR3 protein. This sample has about 1,300 distinct CDR3 sequences, with more than 65% found just once. This entry comes from a study of yellow fever vaccine responses in identical twins. The study's findings and limits: On the reported evidence, twins' vaccine T cell responses seemed partly convergent and partly personalized.

The sample consisted of T cells from blood (PBMCs), unsorted or a sorted subset (not recorded which), taken before or after yellow fever vaccination (not recorded which). This receptor was identified in a female donor who received the yellow fever vaccine.

CDR3 in amino acids: CASIGTASTDTQYF. CDR3 in DNA: TGTGCCAGCATTGGGACAGCTAGCACAGATACGCAGTATTTT. The chain has TRBV11-1 and TRBJ2-3; TRBD1 matches 7 bases. The germline V gene encodes CDR1 SGHAT and CDR2 FQDESV (reference sequence). Trimming took 7 bases from V and 0 from J; bases not matched to a gene: 4. The CDR3 contains 14 residues. The full variable domain, in which reference TRBV11-1 and TRBJ2-3 provide the parts outside the CDR3, is EAEVAQSPRYKITEKSQAVAFWCDPISGHATLYWYRQILGQGPELLVQFQDESVVDDSQLPKDRFSAERLKGVDSTLKIQPAELGDSAMYLCASIGTASTDTQYFGPGTRLTVL.